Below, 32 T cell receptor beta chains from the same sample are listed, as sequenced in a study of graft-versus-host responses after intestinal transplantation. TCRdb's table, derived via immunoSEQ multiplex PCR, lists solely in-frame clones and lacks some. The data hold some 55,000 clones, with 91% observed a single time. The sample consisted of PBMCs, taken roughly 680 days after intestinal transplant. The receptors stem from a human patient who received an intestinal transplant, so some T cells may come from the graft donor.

The CDR3 DNA is TGTGCCAGCAGCAAAGGGTCTAGCGGGGGGAACAACGAGCAGTACTTC. It translates to CASSKGSSGGNNEQYF. The V gene is TRBV21-1, the J gene TRBJ2-7; TRBD2, as called in the table, went unchecked against the DNA. TRBV21-1 is annotated as a pseudogene. The CDR3 covers 16 residues.

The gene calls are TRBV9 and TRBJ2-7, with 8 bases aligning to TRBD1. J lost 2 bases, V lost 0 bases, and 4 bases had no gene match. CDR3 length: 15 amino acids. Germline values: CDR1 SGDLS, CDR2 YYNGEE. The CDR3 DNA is TGTGCCAGCAGCGTAGCCACAGGGGGTACCTACGAGCAGTACTTC. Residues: CASSVATGGTYEQYF.

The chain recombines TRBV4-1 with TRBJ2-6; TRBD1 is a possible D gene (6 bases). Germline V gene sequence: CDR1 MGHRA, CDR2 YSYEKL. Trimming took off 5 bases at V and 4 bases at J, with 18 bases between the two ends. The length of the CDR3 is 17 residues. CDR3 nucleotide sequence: TGCGCCAGCAGCGTATCACAAACAGGGCCGGGGGCCAACGTCCTGACTTTC. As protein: CASSVSQTGPGANVLTF.

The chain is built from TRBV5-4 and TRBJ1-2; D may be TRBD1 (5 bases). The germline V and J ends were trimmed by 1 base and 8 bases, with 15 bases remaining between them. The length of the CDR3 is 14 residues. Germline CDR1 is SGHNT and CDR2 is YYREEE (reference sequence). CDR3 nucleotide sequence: TGTGCCAGCAGCTTGTCCTTCGGGGACGAAGGCTACACCTTC. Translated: CASSLSFGDEGYTF.

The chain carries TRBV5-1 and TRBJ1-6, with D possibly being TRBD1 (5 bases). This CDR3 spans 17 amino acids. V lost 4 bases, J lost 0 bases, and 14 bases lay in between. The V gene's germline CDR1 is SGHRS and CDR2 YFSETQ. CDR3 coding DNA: TGCGCCAGCAGCGACAACAGGATTAGCTCCTATAATTCACCCCTCCACTTT. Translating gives CASSDNRISSYNSPLHF.

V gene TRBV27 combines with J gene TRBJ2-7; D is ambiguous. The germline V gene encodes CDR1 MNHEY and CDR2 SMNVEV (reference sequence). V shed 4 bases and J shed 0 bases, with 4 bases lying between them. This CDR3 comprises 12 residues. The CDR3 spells CASSSSSYEQYF. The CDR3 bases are TGTGCCAGCAGTTCCAGCTCCTACGAGCAGTACTTC.

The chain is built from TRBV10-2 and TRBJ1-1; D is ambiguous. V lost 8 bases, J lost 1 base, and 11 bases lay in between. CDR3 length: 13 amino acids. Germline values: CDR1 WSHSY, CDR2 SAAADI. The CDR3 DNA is TGCGCCAGCGGTCCTCAGCGGAACACTGAAGCTTTCTTT. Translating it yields CASGPQRNTEAFF.

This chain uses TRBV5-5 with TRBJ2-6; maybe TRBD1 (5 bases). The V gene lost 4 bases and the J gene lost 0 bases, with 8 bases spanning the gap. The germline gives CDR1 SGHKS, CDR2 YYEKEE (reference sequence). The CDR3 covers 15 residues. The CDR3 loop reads CASSARVSGANVLTF. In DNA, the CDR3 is TGTGCCAGCAGCGCCAGGGTCTCTGGGGCCAACGTCCTGACTTTC.

CDR3 in amino acids: CASSSKTGLQLAFF. CDR3 nucleotide sequence: TGTGCCAGCAGTTCCAAGACAGGGCTGCAATTGGCTTTCTTT. This chain joins TRBV6-5 and TRBJ1-1, with 7 bases fitting TRBD1. Trimming cost V 4 bases and J 11 bases; bases outside gene matches: 13. CDR1 MNHEY and CDR2 SVGAGI come from the germline V gene. CDR3 size: 14 residues.

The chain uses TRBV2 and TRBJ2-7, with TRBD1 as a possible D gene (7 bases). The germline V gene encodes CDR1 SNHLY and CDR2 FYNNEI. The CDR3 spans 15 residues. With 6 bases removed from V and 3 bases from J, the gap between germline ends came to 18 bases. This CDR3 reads CASRLRQGLDYEQYF. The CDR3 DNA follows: TGTGCCAGCAGACTTCGACAGGGACTGGACTACGAGCAGTACTTC.

Written as DNA, the CDR3 is TGTGCCAGTAATAGCGGGGGATCCTACAATGAGCAGTTCTTC. It yields the protein CASNSGGSYNEQFF. The rearrangement links TRBV19 to TRBJ2-1, with TRBD2 matching over 9 bases. This CDR3 is built from 14 residues. V lost 7 bases and J lost 1; bases outside the gene matches: 2. Germline CDR1 and CDR2: LNHDA and SQIVND (reference sequence).

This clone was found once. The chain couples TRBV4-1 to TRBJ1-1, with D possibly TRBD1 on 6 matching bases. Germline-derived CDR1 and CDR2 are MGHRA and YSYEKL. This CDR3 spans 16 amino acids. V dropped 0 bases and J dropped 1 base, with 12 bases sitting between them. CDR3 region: CASSQESGASNTEAFF. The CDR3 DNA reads TGCGCCAGCAGCCAAGAATCAGGGGCTTCGAACACTGAAGCTTTCTTT.

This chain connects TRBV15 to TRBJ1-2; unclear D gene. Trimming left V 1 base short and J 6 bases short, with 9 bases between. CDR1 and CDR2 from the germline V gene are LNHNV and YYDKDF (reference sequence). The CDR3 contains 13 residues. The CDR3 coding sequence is TGTGCCACCAGCAGAGGGAAAGGGCATGGCTACACCTTC. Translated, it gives CATSRGKGHGYTF.

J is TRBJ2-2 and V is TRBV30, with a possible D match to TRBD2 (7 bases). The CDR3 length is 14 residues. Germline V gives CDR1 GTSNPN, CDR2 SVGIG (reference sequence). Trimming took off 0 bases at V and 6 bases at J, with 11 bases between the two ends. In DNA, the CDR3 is TGTGCCTGGAGTGTCGGGGGGCCCTCCGGGGAGCTGTTTTTT. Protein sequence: CAWSVGGPSGELFF. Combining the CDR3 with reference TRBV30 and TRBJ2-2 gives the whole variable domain SQTIHQWPATLVQPVGSPLSLECTVEGTSNPNLYWYRQAAGRGLQLLFYSVGIGQISSEVPQNLSASRPQDRQFILSSKKLLLSDSGFYLCAWSVGGPSGELFFGEGSRLTVL.

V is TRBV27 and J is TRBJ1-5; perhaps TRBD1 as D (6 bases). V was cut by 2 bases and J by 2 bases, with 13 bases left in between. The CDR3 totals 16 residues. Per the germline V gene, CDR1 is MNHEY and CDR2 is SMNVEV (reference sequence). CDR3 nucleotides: TGTGCCAGCAGTTTAAGGGGGGCGAGGGGCAATCAGCCCCAGCATTTT. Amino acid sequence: CASSLRGARGNQPQHF.

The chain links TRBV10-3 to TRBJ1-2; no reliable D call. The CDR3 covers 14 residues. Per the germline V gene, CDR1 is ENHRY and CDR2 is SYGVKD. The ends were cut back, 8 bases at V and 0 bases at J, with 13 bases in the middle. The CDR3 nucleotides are TGTGCCATCGGACTCCCGGGAGCTAACTATGGCTACACCTTC. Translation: CAIGLPGANYGYTF.

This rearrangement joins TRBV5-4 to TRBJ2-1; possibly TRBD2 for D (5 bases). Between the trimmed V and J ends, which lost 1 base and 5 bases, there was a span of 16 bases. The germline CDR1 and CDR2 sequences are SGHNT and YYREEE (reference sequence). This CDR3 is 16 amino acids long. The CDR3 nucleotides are TGTGCCAGCAGCTTGTTGAGGGCGGCCCAAAACAATGAGCAGTTCTTC. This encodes CASSLLRAAQNNEQFF.

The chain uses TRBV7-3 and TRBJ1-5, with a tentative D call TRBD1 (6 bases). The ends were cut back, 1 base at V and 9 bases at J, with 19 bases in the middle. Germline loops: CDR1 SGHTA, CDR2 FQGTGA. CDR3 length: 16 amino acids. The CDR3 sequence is CASSLRGAREELPQHF. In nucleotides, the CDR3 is TGTGCCAGCAGCTTAAGGGGGGCGCGAGAAGAGTTGCCCCAGCATTTT. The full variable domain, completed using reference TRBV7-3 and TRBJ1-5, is GAGVSQTPSNKVTEKGKYVELRCDPISGHTALYWYRQSLGQGPEFLIYFQGTGAADDSGLPNDRFFAVRPEGSVSTLKIQRTERGDSAVYLCASSLRGAREELPQHFGDGTRLSIL.

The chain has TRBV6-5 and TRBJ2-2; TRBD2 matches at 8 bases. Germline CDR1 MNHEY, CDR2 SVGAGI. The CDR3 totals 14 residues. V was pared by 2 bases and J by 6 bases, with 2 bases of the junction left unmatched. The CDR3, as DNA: TGTGCCAGCAGTTACATGCGGGGGGCCGGGGAGCTGTTTTTT. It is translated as CASSYMRGAGELFF.

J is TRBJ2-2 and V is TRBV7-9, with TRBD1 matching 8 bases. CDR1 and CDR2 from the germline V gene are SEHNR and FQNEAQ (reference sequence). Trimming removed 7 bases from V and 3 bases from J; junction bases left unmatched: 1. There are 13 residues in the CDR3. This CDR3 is CASTGQDTGELFF. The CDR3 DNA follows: TGTGCCAGCACGGGACAGGACACCGGGGAGCTGTTTTTT. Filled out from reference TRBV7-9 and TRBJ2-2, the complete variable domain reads DTGVSQNPRHKITKRGQNVTFRCDPISEHNRLYWYRQTLGQGPEFLTYFQNEAQLEKSRLLSDRFSAERPKGSFSTLEIQRTEQGDSAMYLCASTGQDTGELFFGEGSRLTVL.

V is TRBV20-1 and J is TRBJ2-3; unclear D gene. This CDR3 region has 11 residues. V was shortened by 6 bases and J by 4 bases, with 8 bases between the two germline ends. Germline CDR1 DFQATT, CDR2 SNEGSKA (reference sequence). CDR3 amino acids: CSAPEADTQYF. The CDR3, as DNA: TGCAGTGCCCCGGAAGCAGATACGCAGTATTTT.

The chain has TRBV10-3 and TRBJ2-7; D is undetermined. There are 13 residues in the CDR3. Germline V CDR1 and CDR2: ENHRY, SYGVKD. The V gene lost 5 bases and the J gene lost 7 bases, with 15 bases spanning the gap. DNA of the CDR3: TGTGCCATCAGTCTAGACCCCATTGGAGAGCAGTACTTC. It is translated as CAISLDPIGEQYF.

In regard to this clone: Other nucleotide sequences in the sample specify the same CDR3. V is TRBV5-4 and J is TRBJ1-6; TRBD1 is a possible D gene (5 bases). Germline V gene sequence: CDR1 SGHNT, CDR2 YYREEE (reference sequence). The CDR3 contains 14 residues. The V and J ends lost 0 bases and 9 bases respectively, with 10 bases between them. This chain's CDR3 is CASSLDGGGSPLHF. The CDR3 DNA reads TGTGCCAGCAGCTTGGACGGGGGGGGTTCACCCCTCCACTTT.

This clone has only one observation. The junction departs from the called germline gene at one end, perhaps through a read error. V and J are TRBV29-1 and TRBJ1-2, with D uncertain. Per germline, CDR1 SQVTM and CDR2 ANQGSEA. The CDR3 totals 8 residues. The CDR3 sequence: CSVERVPF. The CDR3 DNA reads TGCAGCGTTGAAAGAGTCCCCTTC.

CDR3: CASSLDEQYF. The CDR3 DNA follows: TGTGCCAGCAGCTTGGACGAGCAGTACTTC. This sequence joins TRBV7-8 and TRBJ2-7; D not certain. The germline V gene encodes CDR1 SGHVS and CDR2 FQNEAQ. Trimming cost V 3 bases and J 5 bases, with 2 bases left between them. This CDR3 is built from 10 residues.

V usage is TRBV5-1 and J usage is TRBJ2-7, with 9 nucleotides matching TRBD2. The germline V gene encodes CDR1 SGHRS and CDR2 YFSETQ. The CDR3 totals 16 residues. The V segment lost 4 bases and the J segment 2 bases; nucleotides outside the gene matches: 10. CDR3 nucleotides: TGCGCCAGCAGCACTGGCGGGGCTAGCGGGGCCTACGAGCAGTACTTC. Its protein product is CASSTGGASGAYEQYF.

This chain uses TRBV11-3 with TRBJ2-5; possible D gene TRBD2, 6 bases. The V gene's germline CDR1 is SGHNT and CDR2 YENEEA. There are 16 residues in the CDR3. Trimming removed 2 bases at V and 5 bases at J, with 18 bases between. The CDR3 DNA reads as TGTGCCAGCAGCTTAACGGGACTGCGATCGGGGGAGACCCAGTACTTC. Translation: CASSLTGLRSGETQYF.

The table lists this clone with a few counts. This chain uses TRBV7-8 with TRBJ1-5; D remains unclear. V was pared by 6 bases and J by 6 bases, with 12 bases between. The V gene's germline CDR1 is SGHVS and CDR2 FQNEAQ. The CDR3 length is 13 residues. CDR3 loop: CASRKGVGQPQHF. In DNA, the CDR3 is TGTGCCAGCAGGAAGGGTGTCGGTCAGCCCCAGCATTTT.

The CDR3 is CATGTLQGETQYF. CDR3 nucleotide sequence: TGTGCCACAGGGACTCTCCAGGGAGAGACCCAGTACTTC. This chain connects TRBV2 to TRBJ2-5; D might be TRBD2 (6 bases). Trimming took off 10 bases at V and 4 bases at J, with 16 bases between the two ends. Germline V gene lookup returns CDR1 SNHLY and CDR2 FYNNEI. CDR3 size: 13 residues.

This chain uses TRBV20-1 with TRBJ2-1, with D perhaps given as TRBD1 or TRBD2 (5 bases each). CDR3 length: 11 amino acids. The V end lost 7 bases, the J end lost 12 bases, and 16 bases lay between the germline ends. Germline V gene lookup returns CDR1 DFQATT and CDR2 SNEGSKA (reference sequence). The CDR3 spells CSVRWGGGQFF. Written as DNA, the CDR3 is TGCAGTGTGAGATGGGGTGGGGGGCAGTTCTTC.

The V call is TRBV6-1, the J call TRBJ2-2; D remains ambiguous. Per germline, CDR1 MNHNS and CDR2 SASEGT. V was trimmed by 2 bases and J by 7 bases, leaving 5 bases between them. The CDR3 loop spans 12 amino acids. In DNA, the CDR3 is TGTGCCAGCAGTGAATTGGGCGGGGAGCTGTTTTTT. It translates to CASSELGGELFF.

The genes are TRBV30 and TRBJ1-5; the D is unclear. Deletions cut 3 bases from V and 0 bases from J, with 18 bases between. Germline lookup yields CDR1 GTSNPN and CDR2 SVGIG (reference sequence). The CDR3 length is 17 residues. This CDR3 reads CAWRPGDELFSNQPQHF. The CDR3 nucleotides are TGTGCCTGGAGACCCGGTGACGAACTATTTAGCAATCAGCCCCAGCATTTT.